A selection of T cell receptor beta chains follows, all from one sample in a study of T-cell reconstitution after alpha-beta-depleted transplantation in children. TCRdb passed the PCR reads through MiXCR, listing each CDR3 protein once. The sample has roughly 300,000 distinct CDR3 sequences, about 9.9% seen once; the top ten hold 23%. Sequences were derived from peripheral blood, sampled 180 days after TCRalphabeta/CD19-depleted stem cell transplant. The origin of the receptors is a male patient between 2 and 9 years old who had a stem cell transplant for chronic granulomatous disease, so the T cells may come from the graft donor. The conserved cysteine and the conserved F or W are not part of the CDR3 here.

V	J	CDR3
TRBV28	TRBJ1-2	ASSYLYGYT
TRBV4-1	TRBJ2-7	ASSQPNRGIYEQY
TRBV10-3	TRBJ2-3	AIKGLGLQDTQY
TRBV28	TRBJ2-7	ASSFPSGVSYEQY
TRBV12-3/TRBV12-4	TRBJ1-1	ASSYPLVPKAF
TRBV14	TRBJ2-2	ASSPSLGPRELF
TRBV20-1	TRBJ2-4	SAPGVEVKNIQY
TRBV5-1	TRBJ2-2	ASSLGQSTGELF
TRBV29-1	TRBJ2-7	SVEGPGRESSYEQY
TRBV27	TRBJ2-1	ASSFQGSHEQF
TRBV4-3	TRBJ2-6	ASSQGPSSGANVLT
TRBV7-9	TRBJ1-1	ASSTLRGMNTEAF
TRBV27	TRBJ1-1	ASRLRTGNTEAF
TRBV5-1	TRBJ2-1	ASSPGHPLDEQF
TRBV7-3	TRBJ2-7	ASSLGQGAGEQY
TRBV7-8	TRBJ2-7	ASSLVRSSYEQY
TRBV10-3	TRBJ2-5	AISDGPANWETQY
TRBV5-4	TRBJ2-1	ASSLVISGCNYNEQF
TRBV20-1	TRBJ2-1	SARDLVELAYNEQF
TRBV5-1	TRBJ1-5	ASSGDRGQPQH
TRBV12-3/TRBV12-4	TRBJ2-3	ASSRLAGVTDTQY
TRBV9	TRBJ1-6	ASSVDAPSSYNSPLH
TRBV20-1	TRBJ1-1	SARIGGVNTEAF
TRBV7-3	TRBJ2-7	ATPTGTGYPYEQY
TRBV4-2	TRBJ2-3	AISPGHLTDTQY
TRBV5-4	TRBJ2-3	ASSLRPAGVGDTQY
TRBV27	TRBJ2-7	ASSKTSGRVEY
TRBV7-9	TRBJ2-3	ASSPRDRGTSTDTQY
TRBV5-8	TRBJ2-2	ASSLWTGTGELF
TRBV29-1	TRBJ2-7	SVGVSVNYEQY
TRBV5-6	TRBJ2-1	AIGPWANPLLSYNEQF
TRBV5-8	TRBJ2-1	ASSLGTRPSNNEQF
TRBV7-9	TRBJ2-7	ASSQQGTEQY
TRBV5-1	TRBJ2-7	ASSLGTLLSYEQY
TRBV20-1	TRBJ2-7	SARGQVQY
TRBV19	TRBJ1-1	ASSIGRNTEAF
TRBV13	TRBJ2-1	ASSSQGAYNEQF
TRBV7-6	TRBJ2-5	ASSEEGREETQY
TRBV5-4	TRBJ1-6	ASSDTTGYSPLH
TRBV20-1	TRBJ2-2	SARVSGPNTGELF
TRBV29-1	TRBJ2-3	SVEEVFTGGEFGTDTQY
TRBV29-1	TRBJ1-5	SVATGNQPQH
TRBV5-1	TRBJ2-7	ASSFRDRVYEQY
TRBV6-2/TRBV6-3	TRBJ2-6	ASTFPGGSGANVLT
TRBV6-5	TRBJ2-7	ASSYLIGRGAYEQY
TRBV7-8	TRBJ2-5	ASSLHLAGQETQY
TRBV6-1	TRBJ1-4	ASMGGPDEKLF
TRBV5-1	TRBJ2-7	ASSLYGGPTYEQY
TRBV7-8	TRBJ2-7	ASSQPGYEQY
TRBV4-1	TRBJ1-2	ASSLQRGVGGYGYT
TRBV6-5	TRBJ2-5	ASSYEQGWETQY
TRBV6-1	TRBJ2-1	ASSEETGSYNEQF
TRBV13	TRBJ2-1	ASSGREAALNEQF